This T cell receptor beta chain appears in the sequencing data of a study of response to subunit inactivated influenza vaccine. TCRdb re-called the RT-PCR reads through MiXCR, storing one row per CDR3 protein. The sample has fewer than 650,000 distinct CDR3 sequences, approximately 12% seen once; the top ten hold around 14%. The CDR3 runs to 12 residues. V shed 8 bases and J shed 2 bases, with 9 bases lying between them. Points from the study as a whole: A suggestion made by the authors is that each seasonal influenza vaccination recruits few new T cells.

Of note for this clonotype: Its antigen is undetermined.

The source material was PBMCs from blood, sampled roughly 47 days after vaccination. This sequence originates from a man aged 45-65 years who received an inactivated influenza vaccine. The V and J genes are TRBV12-3 or TRBV12-4 and TRBJ2-5, with a tentative D call TRBD1 (6 bases). The CDR3 DNA sequence: TGTGCCAGCCTGGACAGACAAGAGACCCAGTACTTC. Its translation is CASLDRQETQYF.